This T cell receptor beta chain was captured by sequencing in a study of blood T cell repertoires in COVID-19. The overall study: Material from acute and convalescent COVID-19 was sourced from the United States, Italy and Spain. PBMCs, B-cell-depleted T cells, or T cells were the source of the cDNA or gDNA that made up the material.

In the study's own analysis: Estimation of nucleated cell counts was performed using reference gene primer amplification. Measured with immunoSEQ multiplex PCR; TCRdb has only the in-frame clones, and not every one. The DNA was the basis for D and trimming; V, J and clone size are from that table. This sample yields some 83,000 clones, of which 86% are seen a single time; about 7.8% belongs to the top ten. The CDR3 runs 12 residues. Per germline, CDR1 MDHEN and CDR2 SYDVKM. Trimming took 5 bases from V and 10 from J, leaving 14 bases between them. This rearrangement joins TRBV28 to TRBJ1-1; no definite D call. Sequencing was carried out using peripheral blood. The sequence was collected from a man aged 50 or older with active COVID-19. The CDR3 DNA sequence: TGTGCCAGCAGTCCCCGGTCGTTTCTAGCTTTCTTT. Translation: CASSPRSFLAFF.